Listed below are T cell receptor beta chains from one sample, sequenced in a study of OX40 agonist ivuxolimab in advanced cancers. Sequenced by immunoSEQ multiplex PCR; TCRdb stores in-frame clones only, minus some. The sample has some 90,000 clones; more than 75% are singletons. The sample in question was CD4+ or CD8+ T cells sorted from blood, obtained in a trial of the OX40 agonist ivuxolimab. These receptors were collected from an adult with an advanced solid tumor such as melanoma, head and neck, liver or kidney cancer. Both conserved end residues are part of each CDR3. Fields, in order: V gene, D gene, clone size, J gene, CDR3 protein, CDR3 DNA. A D gene is named only where the DNA matches it firmly. A row's size may be missing; if present it is once, few, many or a size class.

v_gene: TRBV27; d_gene: -; abundance: -; j_gene: TRBJ2-3; CDR3aa: CASSPAGRTDTQYF; CDR3nt: TGTGCCAGCAGTCCCGCGGGTAGAACAGATACGCAGTATTTT
v_gene: TRBV18; d_gene: -; abundance: -; j_gene: TRBJ1-1; CDR3aa: CASSSDRNTEAFF; CDR3nt: TGTGCCAGCTCATCTGACAGGAACACTGAAGCTTTCTTT
v_gene: TRBV7-3; d_gene: -; abundance: -; j_gene: TRBJ2-1; CDR3aa: CASSLEGGLAPYNEQFF; CDR3nt: TGTGCCAGCAGCTTAGAGGGGGGGCTGGCCCCGTACAATGAGCAGTTCTTC
v_gene: TRBV7-2; d_gene: TRBD2; abundance: -; j_gene: TRBJ2-5; CDR3aa: CASAYRGGRAVWETQYF; CDR3nt: TGTGCCAGCGCCTATCGGGGCGGGAGGGCGGTGTGGGAGACCCAGTACTTC
v_gene: TRBV5-1; d_gene: -; abundance: -; j_gene: TRBJ2-1; CDR3aa: CASSLAGQKVDEQFF; CDR3nt: TGCGCCAGCAGCTTGGCCGGGCAGAAGGTCGATGAGCAGTTCTTC
v_gene: TRBV4-1; d_gene: TRBD1; abundance: few; j_gene: TRBJ2-5; CDR3aa: CASSQVTGGQETQYF; CDR3nt: TGCGCCAGCAGCCAAGTTACAGGGGGTCAAGAGACCCAGTACTTC
v_gene: TRBV19; d_gene: -; abundance: -; j_gene: TRBJ2-5; CDR3aa: CASSNPGTLKETQYF; CDR3nt: TGTGCCAGTAGTAACCCCGGGACTCTGAAAGAGACCCAGTACTTC
v_gene: TRBV6-5; d_gene: TRBD1; abundance: -; j_gene: TRBJ1-5; CDR3aa: CASSNTGAQPQHF; CDR3nt: TGTGCCAGCAGCAATACAGGGGCTCAGCCCCAGCATTTT
v_gene: TRBV6-5; d_gene: TRBD1; abundance: -; j_gene: TRBJ2-1; CDR3aa: CASSRGQGAFNEQFF; CDR3nt: TGTGCCAGCAGTAGAGGACAGGGGGCGTTCAATGAGCAGTTCTTC
v_gene: TRBV6-5; d_gene: -; abundance: -; j_gene: TRBJ1-5; CDR3aa: CASSAGVGGDQPQHF; CDR3nt: TGTGCCAGCAGTGCCGGGGTAGGTGGGGATCAGCCCCAGCATTTT
v_gene: TRBV9; d_gene: -; abundance: -; j_gene: TRBJ2-5; CDR3aa: CASSVGSGGGQETQYF; CDR3nt: TGTGCCAGCAGCGTAGGTAGCGGAGGAGGGCAAGAGACCCAGTACTTC
v_gene: TRBV7-3; d_gene: TRBD1; abundance: -; j_gene: TRBJ2-1; CDR3aa: CASSLAGTGGLEQFF; CDR3nt: TGTGCCAGCAGCTTGGCCGGGACAGGGGGATTGGAGCAGTTCTTC
v_gene: TRBV28; d_gene: -; abundance: -; j_gene: TRBJ1-4; CDR3aa: CASSYGSRATNEKLFF; CDR3nt: TGTGCCAGCAGTTACGGGTCACGGGCAACTAATGAAAAACTGTTTTTT
v_gene: TRBV7-9; d_gene: -; abundance: few; j_gene: TRBJ2-2; CDR3aa: CASSYATGELFF; CDR3nt: TGTGCCAGCAGCTACGCCACCGGGGAGCTGTTTTTT
v_gene: TRBV10-1; d_gene: TRBD2; abundance: once; j_gene: TRBJ2-1; CDR3aa: CASSASSGANEQFF; CDR3nt: TGCGCCAGCAGTGCGTCTAGCGGAGCCAATGAGCAGTTCTTC
v_gene: TRBV11-2; d_gene: TRBD2; abundance: -; j_gene: TRBJ2-7; CDR3aa: CASSLASSGRANEQYF; CDR3nt: TGTGCCAGCAGCTTAGCGAGCAGCGGGAGGGCGAACGAGCAGTACTTC
v_gene: TRBV19; d_gene: TRBD2; abundance: -; j_gene: TRBJ2-7; CDR3aa: CASSVASGSQYEQYF; CDR3nt: TGTGCCAGTAGTGTCGCTAGCGGGAGTCAGTACGAGCAGTACTTC
v_gene: TRBV4-3; d_gene: -; abundance: once; j_gene: TRBJ1-5; CDR3aa: CASSQENLTRGPQHF; CDR3nt: TGCGCCAGCAGCCAAGAGAACCTTACGAGGGGGCCCCAGCATTTT
v_gene: TRBV10-3; d_gene: -; abundance: -; j_gene: TRBJ2-2; CDR3aa: CAIGGNTGELFF; CDR3nt: TGTGCCATCGGGGGGAACACCGGGGAGCTGTTTTTT
v_gene: TRBV5-4; d_gene: -; abundance: -; j_gene: TRBJ1-2; CDR3aa: CASSLGPNYGYTF; CDR3nt: TGTGCCAGCAGCTTGGGTCCGAACTATGGCTACACCTTC
v_gene: TRBV6-6; d_gene: -; abundance: -; j_gene: TRBJ1-5; CDR3aa: CASSYSTGAEGQPQHF; CDR3nt: TGTGCCAGCAGTTACTCGACCGGGGCAGAGGGTCAGCCCCAGCATTTT
v_gene: TRBV2; d_gene: -; abundance: -; j_gene: TRBJ2-2; CDR3aa: CASREDGRVTGELFF; CDR3nt: TGTGCCAGCAGAGAAGATGGCAGGGTTACCGGGGAGCTGTTTTTT
v_gene: TRBV6-5; d_gene: -; abundance: -; j_gene: TRBJ1-2; CDR3aa: CASSYSRQTYGYTF; CDR3nt: TGTGCCAGCAGTTACTCCCGACAGACCTATGGCTACACCTTC
v_gene: TRBV7-3; d_gene: -; abundance: -; j_gene: TRBJ1-6; CDR3aa: CASSLKGPGPGGGSPLHF; CDR3nt: TGTGCCAGCAGCTTAAAAGGGCCGGGCCCAGGAGGTGGTTCACCCCTCCACTTT
v_gene: TRBV28; d_gene: TRBD1; abundance: -; j_gene: TRBJ2-5; CDR3aa: CASNRQGLSAETQYF; CDR3nt: TGTGCCAGCAACCGACAGGGTCTCTCTGCGGAGACCCAGTACTTC
v_gene: TRBV19; d_gene: -; abundance: -; j_gene: TRBJ2-1; CDR3aa: CASSIVPPEQFF; CDR3nt: TGTGCCAGTAGTATAGTCCCCCCCGAGCAGTTCTTC
v_gene: TRBV19; d_gene: TRBD2; abundance: -; j_gene: TRBJ2-1; CDR3aa: CATRGSGGRNEQFF; CDR3nt: TGTGCCACCCGAGGTTCGGGAGGGAGAAATGAGCAGTTCTTC
v_gene: TRBV6-6; d_gene: -; abundance: -; j_gene: TRBJ2-2; CDR3aa: CATPLGTGELFF; CDR3nt: TGTGCCACCCCCCTCGGGACCGGGGAGCTGTTTTTT
v_gene: TRBV18; d_gene: -; abundance: -; j_gene: TRBJ2-3; CDR3aa: CASSPGRSTDTQYF; CDR3nt: TGTGCCAGCTCACCAGGGCGCAGCACAGATACGCAGTATTTT
v_gene: TRBV2; d_gene: -; abundance: -; j_gene: TRBJ1-5; CDR3aa: CASNMDQGNQPQHF; CDR3nt: TGTGCCAGCAATATGGATCAGGGCAATCAGCCCCAGCATTTT
v_gene: TRBV29-1; d_gene: -; abundance: -; j_gene: TRBJ2-1; CDR3aa: CSVEDLQGTEQFF; CDR3nt: TGCAGCGTTGAAGACTTACAGGGAACTGAGCAGTTCTTC
v_gene: TRBV5-1; d_gene: -; abundance: -; j_gene: TRBJ2-1; CDR3aa: CASSFLTGTYEQFF; CDR3nt: TGCGCCAGCAGCTTCCTTACTGGTACATATGAGCAGTTCTTC
v_gene: TRBV7-9; d_gene: TRBD1; abundance: -; j_gene: TRBJ2-1; CDR3aa: CASSSRQGVRHEQFF; CDR3nt: TGTGCCAGCAGCTCTAGACAGGGGGTTCGTCATGAGCAGTTCTTC
v_gene: TRBV19; d_gene: TRBD2; abundance: -; j_gene: TRBJ2-3; CDR3aa: CASSRGLAGGTDTQYF; CDR3nt: TGTGCCAGTAGTAGGGGACTAGCGGGAGGCACAGATACGCAGTATTTT
v_gene: TRBV19; d_gene: TRBD1; abundance: -; j_gene: TRBJ1-6; CDR3aa: CASSIPGQVLHF; CDR3nt: TGTGCCAGTAGTATCCCTGGACAGGTCCTCCACTTT
v_gene: TRBV15; d_gene: TRBD1; abundance: -; j_gene: TRBJ2-7; CDR3aa: CATSRAQGGFEQYF; CDR3nt: TGTGCCACCAGCAGAGCACAGGGGGGATTCGAGCAGTACTTC
v_gene: TRBV7-9; d_gene: -; abundance: few; j_gene: TRBJ2-1; CDR3aa: CASSFRDSYRGQFF; CDR3nt: TGTGCCAGCAGCTTCCGGGACTCATATAGGGGGCAGTTCTTC
v_gene: TRBV7-8; d_gene: TRBD1; abundance: -; j_gene: TRBJ2-1; CDR3aa: CASSLAPGTGNGYNEQFF; CDR3nt: TGTGCCAGCAGCTTAGCGCCTGGGACAGGGAACGGATACAATGAGCAGTTCTTC
v_gene: TRBV7-8; d_gene: -; abundance: -; j_gene: TRBJ1-1; CDR3aa: CASSLAPLTVNTEAFF; CDR3nt: TGTGCCAGCAGCTTAGCACCCCTGACAGTGAACACTGAAGCTTTCTTT
v_gene: TRBV7-2; d_gene: -; abundance: -; j_gene: TRBJ2-3; CDR3aa: CASSFPFLRGPDTQYF; CDR3nt: TGTGCCAGCAGCTTCCCCTTCCTAAGAGGGCCGGATACGCAGTATTTT
v_gene: TRBV2; d_gene: -; abundance: once; j_gene: TRBJ1-2; CDR3aa: CASSATRTAKGYTF; CDR3nt: TGTGCCAGCAGTGCAACCCGGACAGCCAAGGGCTACACCTTC
v_gene: TRBV7-8; d_gene: TRBD1; abundance: -; j_gene: TRBJ2-7; CDR3aa: CASSLAGQAGYEQYF; CDR3nt: TGTGCCAGCAGCTTAGCGGGACAGGCTGGCTACGAGCAGTACTTC
v_gene: TRBV18; d_gene: -; abundance: -; j_gene: TRBJ2-7; CDR3aa: CASSPEVSTVLEQYF; CDR3nt: TGTGCCAGCTCACCGGAGGTGTCCACGGTCCTCGAGCAGTACTTC
v_gene: TRBV7-2; d_gene: -; abundance: -; j_gene: TRBJ1-3; CDR3aa: CASSLRGGSGNTIYF; CDR3nt: TGTGCCAGCAGCCTGCGGGGGGGCTCTGGAAACACCATATATTTT
v_gene: TRBV6-6; d_gene: TRBD2; abundance: -; j_gene: TRBJ2-1; CDR3aa: CASSRTGLAGDYEQFF; CDR3nt: TGTGCCAGCAGTCGAACGGGACTAGCGGGAGATTATGAGCAGTTCTTC
v_gene: TRBV7-9; d_gene: -; abundance: -; j_gene: TRBJ2-7; CDR3aa: CASSIRQGGLSEQYF; CDR3nt: TGTGCCAGCAGCATCAGACAGGGAGGGCTGAGCGAGCAGTACTTC
v_gene: TRBV2; d_gene: -; abundance: -; j_gene: TRBJ1-4; CDR3aa: CASSVSGQKLFF; CDR3nt: TGTGCCAGCAGTGTTTCGGGGCAAAAACTGTTTTTT
v_gene: TRBV4-1; d_gene: -; abundance: -; j_gene: TRBJ1-1; CDR3aa: CASSQGKSNTEAFF; CDR3nt: TGCGCCAGCAGCCAAGGCAAGTCGAACACTGAAGCTTTCTTT
v_gene: TRBV11-2; d_gene: TRBD2; abundance: -; j_gene: TRBJ2-3; CDR3aa: CASSNLAGGTDTQYF; CDR3nt: TGTGCCAGCAGCAACCTAGCGGGAGGCACAGATACGCAGTATTTT
v_gene: TRBV27; d_gene: -; abundance: -; j_gene: TRBJ2-5; CDR3aa: CASSLARRETQYF; CDR3nt: TGTGCCAGCAGTTTAGCTAGGAGGGAGACCCAGTACTTC
v_gene: TRBV2; d_gene: TRBD1; abundance: -; j_gene: TRBJ1-1; CDR3aa: CASTGTVIMNTEAFF; CDR3nt: TGTGCCAGCACCGGGACAGTTATTATGAACACTGAAGCTTTCTTT
v_gene: TRBV5-1; d_gene: TRBD2; abundance: once; j_gene: TRBJ2-1; CDR3aa: CASSGAGTSGIRGEQFF; CDR3nt: TGCGCCAGCAGCGGAGCCGGGACTAGCGGGATTCGGGGTGAGCAGTTCTTC
v_gene: TRBV7-8; d_gene: -; abundance: -; j_gene: TRBJ2-7; CDR3aa: CASSTAPGPSYEQYF; CDR3nt: TGTGCCAGCAGCACCGCCCCGGGACCTTCCTACGAGCAGTACTTC
v_gene: TRBV19; d_gene: -; abundance: -; j_gene: TRBJ2-4; CDR3aa: CASSAETKNIQYF; CDR3nt: TGTGCCAGTAGTGCAGAAACCAAAAACATTCAGTACTTC